The clone carrying this T cell receptor (beta chain) has a handful of counts. This specimen belongs to a study of CD8+ T cells in alopecia areata. Across the study: Treated patients took oral tofacitinib at 5 to 10 mg twice daily.

Investigators isolated RNA and reverse transcribed it into cDNA to act as the sequencing template. TCRdb keeps only in-frame clones here, not all; method: immunoSEQ multiplex PCR. The data contain over 100,000 clones, approximately 49% of them singletons. The input for sequencing was CD8+ T cells sorted from blood, taken at week 0. The sequence was collected from a human donor with alopecia areata.

CDR3 amino acids: CSVDGSGANYGYTF. The CDR3 region has the DNA TGCAGCGTTGACGGGAGCGGAGCTAACTATGGCTACACCTTC. This chain connects TRBV29-1 to TRBJ1-2, with D uncertain. Germline CDR1 and CDR2: SQVTM and ANQGSEA. Trimming cost V 3 bases and J 0 bases, with 11 bases left between them. The CDR3 is 14 amino acids.